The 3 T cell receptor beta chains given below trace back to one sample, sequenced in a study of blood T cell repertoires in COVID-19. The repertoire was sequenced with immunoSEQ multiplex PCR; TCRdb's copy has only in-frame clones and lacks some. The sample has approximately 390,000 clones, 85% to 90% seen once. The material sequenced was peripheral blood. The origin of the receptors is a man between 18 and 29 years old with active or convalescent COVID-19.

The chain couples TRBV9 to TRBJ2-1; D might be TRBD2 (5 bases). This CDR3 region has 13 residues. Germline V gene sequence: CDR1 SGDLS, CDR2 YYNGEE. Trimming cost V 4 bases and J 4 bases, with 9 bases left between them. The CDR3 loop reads CASSLTSYNEQFF. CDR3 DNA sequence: TGTGCCAGCAGCCTAACTAGTTACAATGAGCAGTTCTTC. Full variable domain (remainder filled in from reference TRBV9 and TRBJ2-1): DSGVTQTPKHLITATGQRVTLRCSPRSGDLSVYWYQQSLDQGLQFLIQYYNGEERAKGNILERFSAQQFPDLHSELNLSSLELGDSALYFCASSLTSYNEQFFGPGTRLTVL.

CDR3 nucleotides: TGCGCCAGCAGATCCTTTAGCGGGGTCTACGAGCAGTACTTC. This encodes CASRSFSGVYEQYF. The chain carries TRBV5-1 and TRBJ2-7, with TRBD2 matching 8 bases. There are 14 residues in the CDR3. Germline V gives CDR1 SGHRS, CDR2 YFSETQ. V lost 5 bases to trimming and J lost 3 bases; unmatched junction nucleotides: 7.

CDR3 amino acids: CASSYSSSGANEQYF. The DNA of the CDR3 is TGTGCCAGCAGTTACTCGTCTAGCGGAGCCAACGAGCAGTACTTC. The V call is TRBV6-6, the J call TRBJ2-7, with 7 bases that match TRBD2. The CDR3 spans 15 residues. Germline V gene sequence: CDR1 MNHNY, CDR2 SVGAGI (reference sequence). The V segment lost 0 bases and the J segment 5 bases; nucleotides outside the gene matches: 7.